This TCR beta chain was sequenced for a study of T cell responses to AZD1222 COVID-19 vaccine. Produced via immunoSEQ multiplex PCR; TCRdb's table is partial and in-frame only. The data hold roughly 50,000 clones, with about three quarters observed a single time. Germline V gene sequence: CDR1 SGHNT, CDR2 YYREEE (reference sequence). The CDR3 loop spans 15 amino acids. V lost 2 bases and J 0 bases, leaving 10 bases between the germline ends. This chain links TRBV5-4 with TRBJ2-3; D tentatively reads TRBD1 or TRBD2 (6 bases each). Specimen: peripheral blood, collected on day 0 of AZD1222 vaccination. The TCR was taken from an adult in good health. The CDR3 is CASSFTGTSTDTQYF. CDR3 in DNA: TGTGCCAGCAGCTTTACAGGGACTAGCACAGATACGCAGTATTTT.